A single sample is the source of the 2 T cell receptor beta chains below, sequenced in a study of cytomegalovirus exposure and HLA in healthy donors. The PCR ran on 60 Vbeta and 13 Jbeta primers. Profiling relied on immunoSEQ multiplex PCR, and the TCRdb table lists in-frame clones only, not all of them. The table shows 100,000 or so clones, with roughly 70% occurring only once. Sample: PBMCs. The receptor source for this set is a man aged 35 to 55 in good health and CMV-seronegative.

Of note for this clone: At one of its ends the junction is not consistent with the germline gene, which may arise from a read error. V gene TRBV7-9 combines with J gene TRBJ2-2; 15 bases match TRBD2. Germline CDR1 reads SEHNR; CDR2 reads FQNEAQ (reference sequence). There are 17 residues in the CDR3. DNA for the CDR3: TGTGCCAGCAGCTCGGGACTAGCGGGGGGCCCGGCCGGGAAGCTGTTTTTT. Translating gives CASSSGLAGGPAGKLFF.

The chain combines TRBV6-5 with TRBJ1-1; D ambiguous. The germline CDR1 and CDR2 sequences are MNHEY and SVGAGI. The CDR3 loop spans 12 amino acids. V lost 8 bases to trimming and J lost 1 base, with 8 bases between them. The CDR3, as DNA: TGTGCCAGCTTGAACAGGAACACTGAAGCTTTCTTT. Translated: CASLNRNTEAFF.